This T cell receptor beta chain derives from a study of blood T cell repertoires in COVID-19. The overall study: Samples representing acute and convalescent COVID-19 were sourced from the United States, Italy and Spain. Sources were T cells, B-cell-depleted T cells, or PBMCs; the material itself was cDNA or gDNA.

The ends lost 7 bases at V and 6 bases at J; junction bases unmatched: 9. This CDR3 comprises 14 residues. Germline V lookup: CDR1 MRHNA, CDR2 SNTAGT. Source study methods: Reference gene primer amplification in the assay estimated nucleated cell counts. Sequenced by immunoSEQ multiplex PCR; TCRdb stores in-frame clones only, minus some. D and trimming were read from the DNA, whereas the V and J calls and clone size are those reported in that table. The table includes approximately 45,000 clones, around 85% detected once. Input material: peripheral blood. This receptor was taken from a human donor in a cohort sampled during active COVID-19. The chain joins TRBV6-4 to TRBJ1-5; 7 positions match TRBD1. This CDR3 is CASITTGWGQPQHF. The CDR3 DNA reads TGTGCCAGCATCACGACAGGGTGGGGTCAGCCCCAGCATTTT.